Below, 17 T cell receptor beta chains from the same sample are listed, as sequenced in a study of OX40 agonist ivuxolimab in advanced cancers. TCRdb keeps only in-frame clones here, not all; method: immunoSEQ multiplex PCR. The sample records tens of thousands of clones, approximately 86% being singletons. The sequencing here drew on CD4+ or CD8+ T cells sorted from blood, taken in a trial of the OX40 agonist ivuxolimab. All receptors come from an adult with an advanced solid tumor such as melanoma, head and neck, liver or kidney cancer.

This chain links TRBV4-1 with TRBJ2-1; D gene ambiguous. Per the germline V gene, CDR1 is MGHRA and CDR2 is YSYEKL. The ends were cut back, 4 bases at V and 7 bases at J, with 17 bases in the middle. CDR3 length equals 15 residues. CDR3 nucleotide sequence: TGCGCCAGCAGCCCTTCCGGTTCGGCTTGGAATGAGCAGTTCTTC. Translated, it gives CASSPSGSAWNEQFF.

This chain joins TRBV7-9 and TRBJ2-7; D is unresolved. The CDR3 runs to 12 residues. The germline gives CDR1 SEHNR, CDR2 FQNEAQ (reference sequence). V lost 6 bases, J lost 3 bases, and 9 bases lay in between. CDR3 loop: CASSSFGYEQYF. CDR3 nucleotide sequence: TGTGCCAGCAGTTCATTCGGCTACGAGCAGTACTTC.

This clone has a handful of counts. This sequence joins TRBV10-3 and TRBJ2-7; D remains unclear. CDR1 is ENHRY and CDR2 is SYGVKD in the germline V gene. Deletions cut 5 bases from V and 4 bases from J, with 6 bases between. The CDR3 sequence is 11 residues long. The CDR3, as DNA: TGTGCCATCAGTCCGAGTTACGAGCAGTACTTC. Its translation is CAISPSYEQYF.

This rearrangement joins TRBV15 to TRBJ1-4, with 9 bases fitting TRBD1. V was pared by 10 bases and J by 9 bases, with 6 bases of the junction left unmatched. The CDR3 is 12 amino acids. The V gene's germline CDR1 is LNHNV and CDR2 YYDKDF (reference sequence). This chain's CDR3 is CAIPGQGQKLFF. CDR3 DNA sequence: TGTGCCATCCCGGGACAGGGCCAAAAACTGTTTTTT.

For the CDR3, the DNA is TGCAGCGTCTTGAACCGGGACTCTGGGGCCAACGTCCTGACTTTC. Residues: CSVLNRDSGANVLTF. The chain carries TRBV29-1 and TRBJ2-6, with D tentatively TRBD2 (5 bases). This CDR3 contains 15 residues. CDR1 is SQVTM and CDR2 is ANQGSEA in the germline V gene. Trimming cost V 6 bases and J 0 bases, with 12 bases left between them.

J is TRBJ2-3 and V is TRBV7-9; 11 positions match TRBD2. Per germline, CDR1 SEHNR and CDR2 FQNEAQ (reference sequence). This CDR3 comprises 16 residues. V gave up 4 bases and J gave up 6 bases; unmatched junction bases: 9. The CDR3 bases are TGTGCCAGCAGCTCCTCCCTATTAGCGGGGGGGGATACGCAGTATTTT. Translated, it gives CASSSSLLAGGDTQYF.

DNA for the CDR3: TGTGCCAGCAGCACCATGTTGACAGACCGCACTGAAGCTTTCTTT. Translating it yields CASSTMLTDRTEAFF. The chain joins TRBV7-9 to TRBJ1-1, with D possibly matching TRBD1 (5 bases). Germline V gene lookup returns CDR1 SEHNR and CDR2 FQNEAQ (reference sequence). Trimming removed 5 bases at V and 4 bases at J, with 17 bases between. The CDR3 sequence is 15 residues long.

This CDR3 reads CASSLSLAASYNEQFF. The CDR3 coding sequence is TGTGCCAGCAGTTTATCGCTAGCGGCCTCCTACAATGAGCAGTTCTTC. The chain recombines TRBV27 with TRBJ2-1; TRBD2 matches 7 bases. V lost 0 bases to trimming and J lost 0 bases; unmatched junction nucleotides: 2. The length of the CDR3 is 16 residues. From germline, CDR1 is MNHEY and CDR2 SMNVEV (reference sequence).

V and J are TRBV7-9 and TRBJ2-7; tentative D call: TRBD2 (6 bases). V was clipped by 5 bases and J by 5 bases, with 25 bases between them. Germline CDR1 is SEHNR and CDR2 is FQNEAQ (reference sequence). CDR3 length equals 17 residues. The CDR3 DNA reads as TGTGCCAGCAGCCCTCAACTTCTGACTAGTTGGGTCGACGAGCAGTACTTC. Its translation: CASSPQLLTSWVDEQYF.

The rearrangement links TRBV2 to TRBJ1-5; D gene uncertain. V gave up 1 base and J gave up 0 bases, with 10 bases separating them. The CDR3 totals 16 residues. CDR1 and CDR2 from the germline V gene are SNHLY and FYNNEI. CDR3 region: CASSEESLYSNQPQHF. CDR3 coding DNA: TGTGCCAGCAGTGAAGAATCGCTGTATAGCAATCAGCCCCAGCATTTT.

Notes on this clone: A much larger clonotype is one base distant, so this may be a read error. The chain couples TRBV7-2 to TRBJ1-1, with D hard to call. The V gene's germline CDR1 is SGHTA and CDR2 FQGNSA. V lost 3 bases to trimming and J lost 3 bases, with 5 bases between them. The CDR3 contains 12 residues. This CDR3 reads CASSFGDTEAFF. CDR3 bases: TGTGCCAGCAGCTTCGGCGACACTGAAGCTTTCTTT.

V usage is TRBV2 and J usage is TRBJ2-7; D unresolved. The length of the CDR3 is 13 residues. The V end lost 4 bases, the J end lost 1 base, and 8 bases lay between the germline ends. Germline-derived CDR1 and CDR2 are SNHLY and FYNNEI. For the CDR3, the DNA is TGTGCCAGCAGTGGAACCCGGTCCTACGAGCAGTACTTC. Its translation: CASSGTRSYEQYF.

This clone appeared once. This chain joins TRBV6-5 and TRBJ2-7; D may be TRBD2 (5 bases). Trimming took 2 bases from V and 3 from J, leaving 8 bases between them. Germline assignment: CDR1 MNHEY and CDR2 SVGAGI. This CDR3 spans 13 amino acids. The CDR3 bases are TGTGCCAGCAGTTACAACCGGGGCTACGAGCAGTACTTC. Its translation is CASSYNRGYEQYF.

This clone was found once. The chain joins TRBV7-3 to TRBJ2-1; D is undetermined. The CDR3 is 16 amino acids. Per the germline V gene, CDR1 is SGHTA and CDR2 is FQGTGA. V dropped 1 base and J dropped 5 bases, with 15 bases sitting between them. CDR3 region: CASSLRRSPPNNEQFF. The CDR3 nucleotides are TGTGCCAGCAGCTTAAGAAGGTCTCCCCCCAACAATGAGCAGTTCTTC.

The chain has TRBV6-5 and TRBJ1-1; 7 bases align to TRBD1. This CDR3 spans 11 amino acids. J lost 13 bases, V lost 10 bases, and 12 bases had no gene match. CDR1 is MNHEY, CDR2 SVGAGI, per germline. The CDR3 reads CATHPRQGGFF. As DNA, the CDR3 is TGTGCCACTCACCCCAGACAGGGCGGTTTCTTT.

V is TRBV4-3 and J is TRBJ2-3, with no clear D. Trimming took off 1 base at V and 4 bases at J, with 12 bases between the two ends. CDR3 length: 15 amino acids. CDR1 LGHNA and CDR2 YSLEER come from the germline V gene. Here the CDR3 DNA reads TGCGCCAGCAGCCAAGTATGGAAGAGGTCAGATACGCAGTATTTT. It codes for CASSQVWKRSDTQYF.

This sequence joins TRBV5-6 and TRBJ1-4; D possibly corresponds to TRBD1 (6 bases). Between the trimmed V and J ends, which lost 3 bases and 10 bases, there was a span of 13 bases. CDR1 SGHDT and CDR2 YYEEEE come from the germline V gene. This CDR3 has 13 residues. DNA of the CDR3: TGTGCCAGCAGCTGGGGGGGCCGGGCAAAACTGTTTTTT. Translating gives CASSWGGRAKLFF.